This entry is about one T cell receptor beta chain. The antigen remains unidentified. This sample was taken from a study of blood T cells in healthy people across ages. CDR3 length: 19 residues. The V segment lost 2 bases and the J segment 0 bases; nucleotides outside the gene matches: 8. Germline values: CDR1 MNHEY, CDR2 SVGEGT. Study-wide findings and caveats: Significant beta diversity loss was already apparent by age approximately 40, declining roughly linearly. Calculation of diversity from one million T cells yielded estimates considered to be underestimates. The study found more naive CD4+ cells and higher diversity in long-lived than aged donors.

A second PCR of roughly 7 to 11 cycles used a sample-barcoded 5' primer and a J-beta primer mix. TCRdb recomputed calls from the 5' RACE reads with MiXCR, one row per CDR3 protein. The data show over 1,500,000 distinct CDR3 sequences, 49% seen once. The clonotype originates from a woman aged 35 to 49 in good health. V is TRBV6-2 or TRBV6-3 and J is TRBJ2-1; 12 nucleotides match TRBD2. Sample: blood. The CDR3 here is CASSYILAGGASSYNEQFF. The CDR3 nucleotides read TGTGCCAGCAGTTACATCCTAGCGGGGGGGGCAAGCTCCTACAATGAGCAGTTCTTC.